The 13 T cell receptor beta chains below were found in one sample sequenced in a study of blood T cells in healthy people across ages. Sample-barcoded 5' priming and a J-beta primer mix drove a second PCR of roughly 7 to 11 cycles. One entry per CDR3 protein, called by TCRdb with MiXCR from the 5' RACE reads. The repertoire has 850,000 to 1,100,000 distinct CDR3 sequences, 35% to 45% of them found once; the top ten carry 13%. Sequencing was carried out using blood. The receptors were gathered from a man between 18 and 29 years old in good health.

In this sample, this clonotype turned up a few times. V gene TRBV7-2 combines with J gene TRBJ1-2, with D unresolved. Germline V gives CDR1 SGHTA, CDR2 FQGNSA. The CDR3 totals 15 residues. Trimming left V 3 bases short and J 4 bases short, with 15 bases between. For the CDR3, the DNA is TGTGCCAGCAGCTTTCTCCAGTCGGAGGCCTATGGCTACACCTTC. Amino acids: CASSFLQSEAYGYTF.

This clonotype was seen more than once but under ten times. This chain joins TRBV3-1 and TRBJ2-7; D gene ambiguous. The germline V gene encodes CDR1 LGHDT and CDR2 YNNKEL (reference sequence). The CDR3 length is 12 residues. V lost 3 bases to trimming and J lost 3 bases, with 6 bases between them. In DNA, the CDR3 is TGTGCCAGCAGCCACGGAAACTACGAGCAGTACTTC. Translated, it gives CASSHGNYEQYF.

This clonotype was observed a handful of times. The CDR3 DNA follows: TGCGCCAGCAGCGTGGGCGGGTTAAACTACCAAGAGACCCAGTACTTC. As protein: CASSVGGLNYQETQYF. The chain recombines TRBV5-1 with TRBJ2-5; maybe TRBD2 (5 bases). In germline, CDR1 is SGHRS, CDR2 YFSETQ. V was pared by 4 bases and J by 0 bases, with 16 bases between. The CDR3 consists of 16 residues.

The rearrangement links TRBV6-1 to TRBJ2-7; the D gene is possibly TRBD1 (5 bases). V lost 2 bases and J lost 7, with 12 bases in between. The CDR3 extends over 13 amino acids. In germline, CDR1 is MNHNS, CDR2 SASEGT. CDR3 DNA: TGTGCCAGCAGTGAATCAGGGTTCAAGGAGCAGTACTTC. Translating gives CASSESGFKEQYF.

In its sample, this clonotype was seen a few times. The chain uses TRBV7-3 and TRBJ2-1; TRBD2 matches at 9 bases. From germline, CDR1 is SGHTA and CDR2 FQGTGA. This CDR3 is 16 amino acids long. The J segment lost 3 bases and the V segment lost 0 bases, leaving 3 bases of the junction unmatched. The CDR3 is CASSLTASGDYNEQFF. For the CDR3, the DNA is TGTGCCAGCAGCTTAACGGCTAGCGGGGACTACAATGAGCAGTTCTTC.

The chain employs TRBV6-5 and TRBJ2-1; D might be TRBD1 (6 bases). The V gene's germline CDR1 is MNHEY and CDR2 SVGAGI. This CDR3 comprises 17 residues. V gave up 2 bases and J gave up 0 bases, with 14 bases separating them. The CDR3 coding sequence is TGTGCCAGCAGTTACGGTACAGGGCTTAGCTCCTACAATGAGCAGTTCTTC. This translates into CASSYGTGLSSYNEQFF.

The chain joins TRBV13 to TRBJ1-1, with D uncertain. The CDR3 length is 16 residues. V was clipped by 1 base and J by 1 base, with 13 bases between them. Germline-derived CDR1 and CDR2 are PRHDT and FYEKMQ (reference sequence). This chain's CDR3 is CASSLEMTGPNTEAFF. The CDR3 DNA reads TGTGCCAGCAGCTTAGAGATGACCGGTCCGAACACTGAAGCTTTCTTT.

V is TRBV12-3 or TRBV12-4 and J is TRBJ1-4, with D unclear. The germline V and J ends were trimmed by 2 bases and 4 bases, with 11 bases remaining between them. This CDR3 spans 15 amino acids. The DNA for the CDR3 is TGTGCCAGCAGTTTAAACGTAGGTCTTAATGAAAAACTGTTTTTT. Protein product: CASSLNVGLNEKLFF.

The gene calls are TRBV7-2 and TRBJ1-1; D unclear. Trimming stripped 6 bases from V and 8 bases from J, with 13 bases between. Germline CDR1 and CDR2: SGHTA and FQGNSA. The CDR3 covers 12 residues. The CDR3 DNA sequence: TGTGCCAGCAGTCGACCTCGCCCAGAAGCTTTCTTT. Its translation: CASSRPRPEAFF.

The CDR3 DNA is TGCAGTGCTGGACCCTGGGGGGTTCGGGTGGTCAATGAGCAGTTCTTC. It codes for CSAGPWGVRVVNEQFF. The chain carries TRBV20-1 and TRBJ2-1, with D possibly being TRBD2 (6 bases). Germline V gene data show CDR1 as DFQATT and CDR2 as SNEGSKA (reference sequence). The CDR3 spans 16 residues. V was trimmed by 5 bases and J by 6 bases, leaving 23 bases between them.

This clonotype appeared once. The chain recombines TRBV24-1 with TRBJ1-5; D ambiguous. V gave up 0 bases and J gave up 3 bases, with 8 bases separating them. Germline loops: CDR1 KGHDR, CDR2 SFDVKD. This CDR3 region has 15 residues. This chain's CDR3 is CATSDLADFNQPQHF. CDR3 DNA sequence: TGTGCCACCAGTGATTTGGCCGATTTCAATCAGCCCCAGCATTTT.

V is TRBV5-6 and J is TRBJ2-7; TRBD2 is a possible D gene (6 bases). Trimming stripped 3 bases from V and 3 bases from J, with 13 bases between. Germline CDR1 SGHDT, CDR2 YYEEEE. This CDR3 spans 14 amino acids. The CDR3 reads CASSWGGGIYEQYF. The CDR3 DNA follows: TGTGCCAGCAGCTGGGGAGGAGGGATCTACGAGCAGTACTTC.

A remark on this clonotype: A much larger clone differs from this one at a single base, so this may be a read error. The CDR3 DNA is TGTGCCAGCGGCCAAGATGGTAGCGTTGGTTACAATGAGCAGTTCTTC. Protein: CASGQDGSVGYNEQFF. The V gene is TRBV4-2, the J gene TRBJ2-1, with TRBD2 as a possible D gene (5 bases). Per the germline V gene, CDR1 is LGHNA and CDR2 is YNFKEQ. This CDR3 contains 16 residues.